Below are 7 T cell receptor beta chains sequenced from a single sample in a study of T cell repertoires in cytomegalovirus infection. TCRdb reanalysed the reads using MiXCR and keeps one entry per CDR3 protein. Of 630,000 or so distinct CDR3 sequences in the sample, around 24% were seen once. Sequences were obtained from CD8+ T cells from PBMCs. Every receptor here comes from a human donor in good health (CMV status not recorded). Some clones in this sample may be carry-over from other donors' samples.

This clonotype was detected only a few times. CDR3 nucleotides: TGTGCCAGCCCCGGTCTCGGCTACACCTTC. This translates into CASPGLGYTF. J is TRBJ1-2 and V is TRBV2; D call uncertain. The germline CDR1 and CDR2 sequences are SNHLY and FYNNEI. V lost 8 bases, J lost 8 bases, and 9 bases lay in between. The CDR3 loop spans 10 amino acids.

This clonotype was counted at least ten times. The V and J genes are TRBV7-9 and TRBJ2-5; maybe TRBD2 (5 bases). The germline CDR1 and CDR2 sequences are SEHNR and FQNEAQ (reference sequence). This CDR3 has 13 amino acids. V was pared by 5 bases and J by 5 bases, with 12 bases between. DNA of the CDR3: TGTGCCAGCAGCCCTGCGGGTGAGGAGACCCAGTACTTC. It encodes CASSPAGEETQYF.

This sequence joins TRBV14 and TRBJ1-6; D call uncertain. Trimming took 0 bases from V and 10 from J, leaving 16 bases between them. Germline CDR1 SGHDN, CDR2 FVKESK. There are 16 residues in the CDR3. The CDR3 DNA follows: TGTGCCAGCAGCCAAGATCGAGGGTTCGTAGGGTCACCCCTCCACTTT. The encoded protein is CASSQDRGFVGSPLHF.

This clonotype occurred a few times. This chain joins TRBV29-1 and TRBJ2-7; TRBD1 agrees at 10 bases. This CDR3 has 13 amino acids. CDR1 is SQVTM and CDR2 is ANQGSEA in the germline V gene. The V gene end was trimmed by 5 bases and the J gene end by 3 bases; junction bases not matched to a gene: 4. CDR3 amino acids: CSVPGQGIYEQYF. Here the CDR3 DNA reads TGCAGCGTTCCGGGACAGGGGATCTACGAGCAGTACTTC.

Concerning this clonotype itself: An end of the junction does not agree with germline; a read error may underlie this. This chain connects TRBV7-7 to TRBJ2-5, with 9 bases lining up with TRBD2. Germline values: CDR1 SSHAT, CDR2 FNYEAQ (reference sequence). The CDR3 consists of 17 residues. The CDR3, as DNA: TGTGCTAGCAGCTTAATTGGCGGGGGGGCCAGACAAGAGACCCAGTACTTC. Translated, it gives CASSLIGGGARQETQYF.

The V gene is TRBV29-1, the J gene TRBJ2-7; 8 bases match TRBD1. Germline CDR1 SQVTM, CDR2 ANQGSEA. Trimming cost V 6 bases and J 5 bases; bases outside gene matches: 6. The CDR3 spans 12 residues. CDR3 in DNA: TGCAGCGTGTTACAGGGGGACAACGAGCAGTACTTC. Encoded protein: CSVLQGDNEQYF.

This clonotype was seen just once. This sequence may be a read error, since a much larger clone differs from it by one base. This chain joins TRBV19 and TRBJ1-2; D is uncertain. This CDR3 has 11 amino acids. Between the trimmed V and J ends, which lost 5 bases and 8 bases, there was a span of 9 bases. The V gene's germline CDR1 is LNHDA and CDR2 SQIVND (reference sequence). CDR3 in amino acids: CASSPTAGYTF. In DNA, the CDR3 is TGTGCCAGTAGTCCGACCGCGGGCTACACCTTC.